The TCR beta chain under discussion was sequenced for a study of blood T cells in healthy people across ages. Study-wide points: More naive CD4+ cells and higher diversity were found in long-lived than in aged donors.

With each sample, at least 5 micrograms of total RNA were extracted. A sample-barcoded 5' primer and a J-beta primer mix were used in a second PCR of about 6 to 12 cycles. Each cDNA was tagged by a template-switch adaptor containing 12 random nucleotides. Using its own MiXCR run on the 5' RACE reads, TCRdb lists one record per CDR3 protein. The sample lists under 950,000 distinct CDR3 sequences, about 24% seen once, with about 22% in the top ten. The CDR3 runs to 16 residues. CDR1 and CDR2 from the germline V gene are MNHEY and SVGAGI. V was trimmed by 2 bases and J by 0 bases, leaving 11 bases between them. Only a few counts were recorded for this clonotype. Antigen: not known.

This rearrangement joins TRBV6-5 to TRBJ1-3, with D hard to call. The sample comprised blood. The sequence was obtained from a man between 65 and 85 years old in good health. Here the CDR3 reads CASSYDGRRSGNTIYF. The CDR3 DNA reads as TGTGCCAGCAGTTACGACGGGCGACGCTCTGGAAACACCATATATTTT.